This T cell receptor beta chain was profiled in a study of Graves' ophthalmopathy and Graves' hyperthyroidism. Beta-chain TCR CDR3 regions were amplified from RNA transcripts. Investigators did first-round RT-PCR with HTBI primers, then second-round multiplex PCR. TCRdb reanalysed the multiplex PCR reads using MiXCR and keeps one entry per CDR3 protein. There are approximately 640,000 distinct CDR3 sequences in the sample; about 38% occur only once, and more than 2.5% lies in the top ten. Moderately to severely active ophthalmopathy under 3 months, CAS at least 3, NOSPECS at least 4. This clonotype was observed a few times. The germline V gene encodes CDR1 SGHAT and CDR2 FQDESV (reference sequence). The CDR3 extends over 14 amino acids. With 1 base removed from V and 3 bases from J, the gap between germline ends came to 10 bases.

The sequencing input was peripheral blood. The gene calls are TRBV11-1 and TRBJ2-7; unclear D gene. The TCR sequence derives from an adult man with Graves' ophthalmopathy. The CDR3 is CASSLVGPHYEQYF. In nucleotides, the CDR3 is TGTGCCAGCAGCTTAGTGGGCCCGCACTACGAGCAGTACTTC.